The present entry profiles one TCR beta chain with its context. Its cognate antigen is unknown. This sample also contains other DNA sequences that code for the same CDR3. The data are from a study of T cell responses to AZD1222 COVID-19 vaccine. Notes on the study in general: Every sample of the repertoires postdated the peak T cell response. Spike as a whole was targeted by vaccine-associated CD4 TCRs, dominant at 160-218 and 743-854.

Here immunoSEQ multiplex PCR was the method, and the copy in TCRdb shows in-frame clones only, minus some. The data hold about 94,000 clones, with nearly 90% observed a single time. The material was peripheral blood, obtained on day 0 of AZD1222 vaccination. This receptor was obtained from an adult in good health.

The CDR3 spells CASSPETGYSNQPQHF. CDR3 nucleotide sequence: TGTGCCAGCTCACCCGAAACAGGGTATAGCAATCAGCCCCAGCATTTT. This sequence joins TRBV18 and TRBJ1-5; D perhaps matches TRBD1 (6 bases). The CDR3 is made up of 16 amino acids. Germline CDR1 is KGHSH and CDR2 is LQKENI. V lost 3 bases, J lost 0 bases, and 12 bases lay in between.